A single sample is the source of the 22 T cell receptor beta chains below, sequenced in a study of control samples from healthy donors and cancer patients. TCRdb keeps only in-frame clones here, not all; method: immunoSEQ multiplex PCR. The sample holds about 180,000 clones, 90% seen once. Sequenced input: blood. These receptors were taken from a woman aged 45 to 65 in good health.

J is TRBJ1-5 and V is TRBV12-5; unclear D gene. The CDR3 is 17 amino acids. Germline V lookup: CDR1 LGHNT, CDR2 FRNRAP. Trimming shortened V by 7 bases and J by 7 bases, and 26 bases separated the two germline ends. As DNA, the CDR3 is TGTGCTAGTGCCAAGGACGATCCCAGATCACTAGGCCAGCCCCAGCATTTT. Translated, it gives CASAKDDPRSLGQPQHF.

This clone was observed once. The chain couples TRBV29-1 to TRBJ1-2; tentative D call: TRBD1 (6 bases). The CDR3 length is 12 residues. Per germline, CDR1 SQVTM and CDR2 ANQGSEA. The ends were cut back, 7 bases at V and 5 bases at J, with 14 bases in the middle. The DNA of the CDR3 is TGCAGCGCCTTACAGGGTGGATATGGCTACACCTTC. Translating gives CSALQGGYGYTF.

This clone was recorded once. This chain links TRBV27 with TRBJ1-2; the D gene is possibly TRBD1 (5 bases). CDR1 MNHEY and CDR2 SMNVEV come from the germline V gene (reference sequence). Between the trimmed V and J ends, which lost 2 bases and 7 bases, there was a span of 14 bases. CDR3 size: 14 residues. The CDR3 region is CASSLSGGGIGYTF. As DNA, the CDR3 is TGTGCCAGCAGTTTAAGCGGGGGAGGTATTGGCTACACCTTC.

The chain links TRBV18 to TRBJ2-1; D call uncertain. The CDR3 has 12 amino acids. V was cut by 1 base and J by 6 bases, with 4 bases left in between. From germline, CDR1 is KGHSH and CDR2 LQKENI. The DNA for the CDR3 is TGTGCCAGCTCACCACGGTTCAATGAGCAGTTCTTC. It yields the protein CASSPRFNEQFF.

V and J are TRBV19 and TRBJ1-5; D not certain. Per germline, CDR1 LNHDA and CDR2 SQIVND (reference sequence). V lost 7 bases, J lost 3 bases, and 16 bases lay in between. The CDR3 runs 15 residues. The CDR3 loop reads CASTSWLDDNQPQHF. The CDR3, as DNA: TGTGCCAGTACTTCCTGGCTAGACGACAATCAGCCCCAGCATTTT. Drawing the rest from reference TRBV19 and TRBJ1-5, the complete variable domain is DGGITQSPKYLFRKEGQNVTLSCEQNLNHDAMYWYRQDPGQGLRLIYYSQIVNDFQKGDIAEGYSVSREKKESFPLTVTSAQKNPTAFYLCASTSWLDDNQPQHFGDGTRLSIL.

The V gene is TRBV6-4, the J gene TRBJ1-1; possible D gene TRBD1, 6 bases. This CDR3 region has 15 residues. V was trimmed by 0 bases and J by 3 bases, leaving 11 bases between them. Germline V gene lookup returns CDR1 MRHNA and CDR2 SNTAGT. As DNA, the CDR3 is TGTGCCAGCAGTGACTCCCACAGGGCGGACACTGAAGCTTTCTTT. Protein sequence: CASSDSHRADTEAFF.

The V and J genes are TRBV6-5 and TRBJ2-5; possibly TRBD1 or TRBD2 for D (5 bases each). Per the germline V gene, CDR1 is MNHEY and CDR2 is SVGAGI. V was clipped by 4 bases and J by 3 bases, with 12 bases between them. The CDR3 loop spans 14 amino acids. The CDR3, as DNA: TGTGCCAGCAGTTCCCCGGTGGGGGAAGAGACCCAGTACTTC. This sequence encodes CASSSPVGEETQYF.

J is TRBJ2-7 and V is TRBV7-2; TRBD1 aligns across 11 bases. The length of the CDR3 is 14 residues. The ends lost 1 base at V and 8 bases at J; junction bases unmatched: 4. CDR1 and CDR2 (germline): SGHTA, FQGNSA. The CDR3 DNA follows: TGTGCCAGCAGCTTAGAACGGACAGGGGGCCAGCAGTACTTC. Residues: CASSLERTGGQQYF.

CDR3 residues: CASSLVAGGWDTQYF. The DNA for the CDR3 is TGTGCCAGCAGCTTAGTAGCGGGGGGCTGGGATACGCAGTATTTT. The genes are TRBV7-2 and TRBJ2-3, with 10 bases matching TRBD2. This CDR3 contains 15 residues. The junction had 4 bases not matched to a gene; V was cut back by 1 base and J by 6 bases. The V gene's germline CDR1 is SGHTA and CDR2 FQGNSA.

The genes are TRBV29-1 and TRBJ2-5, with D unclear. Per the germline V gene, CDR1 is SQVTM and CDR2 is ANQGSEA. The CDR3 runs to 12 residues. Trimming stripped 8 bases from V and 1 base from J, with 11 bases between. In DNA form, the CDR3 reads TGCAGCCATACTCGGATCCAAGAGACCCAGTACTTC. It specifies CSHTRIQETQYF.

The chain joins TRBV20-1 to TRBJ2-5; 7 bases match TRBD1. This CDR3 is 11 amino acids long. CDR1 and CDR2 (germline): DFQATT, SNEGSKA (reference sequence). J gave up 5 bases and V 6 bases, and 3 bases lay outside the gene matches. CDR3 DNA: TGCAGTGCCGACAGGGTCGAGACCCAGTACTTC. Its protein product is CSADRVETQYF.

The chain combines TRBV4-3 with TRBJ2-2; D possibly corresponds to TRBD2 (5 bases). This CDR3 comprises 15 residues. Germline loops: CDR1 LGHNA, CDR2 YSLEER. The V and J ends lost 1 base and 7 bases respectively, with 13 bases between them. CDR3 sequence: CASSQVRLSGGELFF. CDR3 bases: TGCGCCAGCAGCCAAGTGAGGCTAAGCGGCGGGGAGCTGTTTTTT.

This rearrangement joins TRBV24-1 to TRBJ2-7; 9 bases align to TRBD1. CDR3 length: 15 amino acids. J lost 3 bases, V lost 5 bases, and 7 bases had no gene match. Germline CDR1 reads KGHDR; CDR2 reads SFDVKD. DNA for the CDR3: TGTGCCACCAGTGGAGGGACAGGGAGGTTCTACGAGCAGTACTTC. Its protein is CATSGGTGRFYEQYF.

The CDR3, as DNA: TGTGCCAGCAGCTTAGAGACAGTAACTGAAGCTTTCTTT. Translation gives CASSLETVTEAFF. This chain joins TRBV7-8 and TRBJ1-1; the D gene is possibly TRBD1 (5 bases). Trimming took 1 base from V and 5 from J, leaving 8 bases between them. CDR3 length: 13 amino acids. The V gene's germline CDR1 is SGHVS and CDR2 FQNEAQ.

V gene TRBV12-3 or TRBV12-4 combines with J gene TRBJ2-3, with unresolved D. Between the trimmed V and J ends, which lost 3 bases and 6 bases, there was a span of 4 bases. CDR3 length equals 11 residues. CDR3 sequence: CASSFSDTQYF. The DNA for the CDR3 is TGTGCCAGCAGTTTTTCCGATACGCAGTATTTT.

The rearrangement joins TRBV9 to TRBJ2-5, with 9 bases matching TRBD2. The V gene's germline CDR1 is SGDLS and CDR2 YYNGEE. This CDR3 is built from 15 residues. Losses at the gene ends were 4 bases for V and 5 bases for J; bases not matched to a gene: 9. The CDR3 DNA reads TGTGCCAGCAGCCCCGCGGGGGGGTCAGGGGAGACCCAGTACTTC. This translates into CASSPAGGSGETQYF. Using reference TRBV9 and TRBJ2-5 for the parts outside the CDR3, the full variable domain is DSGVTQTPKHLITATGQRVTLRCSPRSGDLSVYWYQQSLDQGLQFLIQYYNGEERAKGNILERFSAQQFPDLHSELNLSSLELGDSALYFCASSPAGGSGETQYFGPGTRLLVL.

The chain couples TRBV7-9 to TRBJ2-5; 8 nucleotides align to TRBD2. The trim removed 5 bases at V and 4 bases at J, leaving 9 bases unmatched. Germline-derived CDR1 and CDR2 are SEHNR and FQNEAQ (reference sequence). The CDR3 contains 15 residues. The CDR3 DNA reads TGTGCCAGCAGCCCCCGGACTAGCCGGGGAGAGACCCAGTACTTC. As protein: CASSPRTSRGETQYF.

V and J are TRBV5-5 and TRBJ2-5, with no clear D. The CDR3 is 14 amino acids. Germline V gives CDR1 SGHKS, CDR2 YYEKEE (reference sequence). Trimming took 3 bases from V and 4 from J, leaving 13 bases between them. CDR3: CASSSDQAGETQYF. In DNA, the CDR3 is TGTGCCAGCAGCTCGGACCAGGCAGGAGAGACCCAGTACTTC. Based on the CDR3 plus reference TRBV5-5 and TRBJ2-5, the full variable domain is DAGVTQSPTHLIKTRGQQVTLRCSPISGHKSVSWYQQVLGQGPQFIFQYYEKEERGRGNFPDRFSARQFPNYSSELNVNALLLGDSALYLCASSSDQAGETQYFGPGTRLLVL.

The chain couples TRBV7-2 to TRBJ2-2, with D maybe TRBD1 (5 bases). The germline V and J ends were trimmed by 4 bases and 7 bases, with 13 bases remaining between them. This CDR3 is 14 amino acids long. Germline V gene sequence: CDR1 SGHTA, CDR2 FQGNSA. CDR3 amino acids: CASSSLVGVGELFF. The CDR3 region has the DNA TGTGCCAGCAGCTCCCTGGTAGGGGTCGGGGAGCTGTTTTTT.

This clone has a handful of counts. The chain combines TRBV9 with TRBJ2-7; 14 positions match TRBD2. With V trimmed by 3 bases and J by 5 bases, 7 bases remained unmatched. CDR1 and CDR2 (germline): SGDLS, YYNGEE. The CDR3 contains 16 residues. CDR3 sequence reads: CASSGTSGRLPNEQYF. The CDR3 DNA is TGTGCCAGCAGCGGGACTAGCGGGAGGCTTCCAAACGAGCAGTACTTC.

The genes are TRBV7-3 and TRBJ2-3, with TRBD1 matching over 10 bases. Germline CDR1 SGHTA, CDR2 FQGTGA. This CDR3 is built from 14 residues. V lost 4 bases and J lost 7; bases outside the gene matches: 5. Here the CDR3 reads CASSSTGGQNTQYF. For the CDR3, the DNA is TGTGCCAGCAGCTCGACAGGGGGCCAAAATACGCAGTATTTT.

This chain's CDR3 is CASKLQGAGGYTF. As DNA, the CDR3 is TGTGCCAGCAAACTACAGGGGGCGGGGGGCTACACCTTC. The genes are TRBV6-5 and TRBJ1-2; 9 nucleotides agree with TRBD1. V shed 7 bases and J 8 bases; nucleotides not matched to a gene: 8. There are 13 residues in the CDR3. Germline CDR1 MNHEY, CDR2 SVGAGI.